A single sample is the source of the 4 T cell receptor beta chains below, sequenced in a study of T cells in Graves' hyperthyroidism and ophthalmopathy. RNA transcripts yielded amplified TCR beta CDR3 regions. An initial round of RT-PCR targeting the TCR CDR3 relied on the HTBI primer set. One entry per CDR3 protein, called by TCRdb with MiXCR from the multiplex PCR reads. The table includes a few hundred thousand distinct CDR3 sequences, under 15% detected once. The sequenced sample was blood. The source is a woman aged 18-29 years with Graves' hyperthyroidism.

This clonotype was recorded a few times. This chain links TRBV6-5 with TRBJ2-3, with TRBD2 matching 14 bases. With 0 bases clipped from V and 7 bases from J, the junction kept 3 bases outside the gene matches. CDR3 size: 16 residues. Germline CDR1 is MNHEY and CDR2 is SVGAGI. This chain's CDR3 is CASSYSTSGRAYTQYF. For the CDR3, the DNA is TGTGCCAGCAGTTACTCGACTAGCGGGAGGGCCTATACGCAGTATTTT.

This clonotype turned up a few times. This sequence joins TRBV20-1 and TRBJ2-3, with a tentative D call TRBD1 (6 bases). CDR1 is DFQATT and CDR2 is SNEGSKA in the germline V gene (reference sequence). CDR3 size: 14 residues. V lost 8 bases to trimming and J lost 6 bases, with 21 bases between them. CDR3 DNA: TGCAGTCTACTGGGGGCCATCAAGAGGGATACGCAGTATTTT. Residues: CSLLGAIKRDTQYF.

The chain joins TRBV4-2 to TRBJ2-5; D unresolved. Germline V lookup: CDR1 LGHNA, CDR2 YNFKEQ. CDR3 length: 14 amino acids. Between the trimmed V and J ends, which lost 0 bases and 11 bases, there was a span of 16 bases. DNA for the CDR3: TGTGCCAGCAGCCAAGAAGCAGTACCAAAAGGGCAGTACTTC. As protein: CASSQEAVPKGQYF.

This clonotype was found many times. This chain connects TRBV27 to TRBJ2-1; 9 positions agree with TRBD2. Trimming removed 5 bases from V and 4 bases from J; junction bases left unmatched: 15. Per germline, CDR1 MNHEY and CDR2 SMNVEV (reference sequence). This CDR3 has 18 amino acids. The CDR3 reads CASSPPASASGAYNEQFF. The CDR3 DNA sequence: TGTGCCAGCAGTCCCCCCGCATCTGCTAGCGGGGCTTACAATGAGCAGTTCTTC.